These T cell receptor beta chains were read from a single sample in a study of T-cell reconstitution after alpha-beta-depleted transplantation in children. TCRdb redid the calling of the PCR reads with MiXCR, one entry per CDR3 protein. Of 200,000 to 300,000 distinct CDR3 sequences listed, approximately 12% are singletons. Source: PBMCs from the stem cell graft donor, taken from the stem cell graft. These receptors were taken from a human donor who donated a stem cell graft to a child with acute lymphoblastic leukemia. Both conserved end residues are part of each CDR3. A D gene is named only where the DNA matches it firmly. The size of a clone is reported for some rows only, either as once, few or many, or as a class for expanded clones.

V,size,J,D,CDR3,DNA
TRBV4-3,many,TRBJ1-1,.,CASSQFRDTEAFF,TGCGCCAGCAGCCAATTTCGGGACACTGAAGCTTTCTTT
TRBV29-1,.,TRBJ2-7,.,CTVGVRTYEQYF,TGCACCGTGGGGGTGCGGACCTACGAGCAGTACTTC
TRBV7-2,many,TRBJ2-7,.,CASSLYRDTYSYEQYF,TGTGCCAGCAGCTTATACCGGGACACCTACTCCTACGAGCAGTACTTC
TRBV28,many,TRBJ2-7,TRBD1,CASSLTVGQQFYEQYF,TGTGCCAGCAGTTTAACCGTGGGACAGCAATTCTACGAGCAGTACTTC
TRBV12-3/TRBV12-4,many,TRBJ2-2,.,CASSFQGGELFF,TGTGCCAGCAGTTTCCAGGGGGGGGAGCTGTTTTTT
TRBV5-6,many,TRBJ2-5,.,CASSLDKSYRAQYF,TGTGCCAGCAGCTTGGATAAATCCTACCGCGCCCAGTACTTC
TRBV25-1,many,TRBJ2-5,.,CASSASLGTRVTQYF,TGTGCCAGCAGTGCGAGCCTAGGGACAAGGGTGACCCAGTACTTC
TRBV20-1,many,TRBJ2-5,.,CSATRTVGETQYF,TGCAGTGCTACCCGGACAGTAGGAGAGACCCAGTACTTC
TRBV12-3/TRBV12-4,many,TRBJ2-3,.,CASRVGDTQYF,TGTGCCAGCAGGGTTGGAGATACGCAGTATTTT
TRBV20-1,many,TRBJ1-4,.,CSASSGPKEKLFF,TGCAGTGCTAGCAGCGGTCCTAAGGAAAAACTGTTTTTT
TRBV9,.,TRBJ2-3,TRBD1,CASSVGQGVITDTQYF,TGTGCCAGCAGCGTTGGACAGGGGGTCATCACAGATACGCAGTATTTT
TRBV7-9,many,TRBJ2-7,TRBD1,CASSLGQGVYEQYF,TGTGCCAGCAGCTTGGGACAGGGGGTCTACGAGCAGTACTTC
TRBV29-1,many,TRBJ1-1,.,CSLAVTNTEAFF,TGCAGCCTGGCCGTGACGAACACTGAAGCTTTCTTT
TRBV14,many,TRBJ2-3,.,CASSQGMFATDTQYF,TGTGCCAGCAGCCAAGGGATGTTCGCGACAGATACGCAGTATTTT
TRBV5-8,few,TRBJ1-5,.,CASSFPGDGSQHF,TGTGCCAGCAGCTTTCCGGGGGACGGGTCCCAGCATTTT
TRBV19,many,TRBJ1-1,.,CASRYRWTRDPEMNTEAFF,TGTGCCAGTAGGTACCGGTGGACTCGGGACCCCGAGATGAACACTGAAGCTTTCTTT
TRBV3-1,many,TRBJ1-4,.,CASSRARETTNEKLFF,TGTGCCAGCAGCCGCGCGAGGGAAACAACTAATGAAAAACTGTTTTTT
TRBV30,.,TRBJ2-5,.,CAWSVERQETQYF,TGTGCCTGGAGTGTTGAGCGGCAAGAGACCCAGTACTTC
TRBV13,.,TRBJ1-1,.,CASSWNEGGSTEAFF,TGTGCCAGCAGCTGGAACGAAGGGGGATCCACTGAAGCTTTCTTT
TRBV29-1,few,TRBJ2-7,.,CSVERSLGGSYEQYF,TGCAGCGTTGAAAGGTCCCTTGGGGGCTCCTACGAGCAGTACTTC
TRBV11-2,many,TRBJ2-7,TRBD2,CASTGREGTRYEQYF,TGTGCCAGCACCGGGAGGGAGGGAACGAGGTACGAGCAGTACTTC
TRBV20-1,few,TRBJ1-5,.,CSADQGIGNQPQHF,TGCAGTGCTGACCAGGGTATCGGCAATCAGCCCCAGCATTTT
TRBV20-1,many,TRBJ2-7,TRBD2,CSARDGRGSTYEQYF,TGCAGTGCTAGAGACGGGAGGGGCTCAACCTACGAGCAGTACTTC
TRBV2,many,TRBJ1-2,.,CASSVSLYGYTF,TGTGCCAGCAGTGTGAGCCTCTATGGCTACACCTTC
TRBV15,.,TRBJ2-5,.,CATSRDRAGASRGGVYQETQYF,TGTGCCACCAGCAGAGATCGGGCGGGAGCTTCCCGAGGGGGGGTGTACCAAGAGACCCAGTACTTC
TRBV4-2,many,TRBJ1-5,.,CASSLTTSGNQPQHF,TGTGCCAGCAGCCTAACCACTTCTGGCAATCAGCCCCAGCATTTT
TRBV6-5,many,TRBJ1-5,.,CASCNRLDSNQPQHF,TGTGCCAGCTGTAACAGACTTGATAGCAATCAGCCCCAGCATTTT
TRBV29-1,many,TRBJ1-1,.,CSVEDLGTEAFF,TGCAGCGTTGAAGATCTGGGGACCGAAGCTTTCTTT
TRBV12-3/TRBV12-4,many,TRBJ1-5,TRBD1,CAIGQGPYSNQPQHF,TGTGCCATCGGACAGGGCCCTTATAGCAATCAGCCCCAGCATTTT
TRBV6-6,many,TRBJ2-7,.,CASRDTSYEQYF,TGTGCCAGTCGGGACACCTCCTACGAGCAGTACTTC
TRBV5-1,many,TRBJ2-3,.,CASRDLLSTDTQYF,TGCGCCAGCAGAGATCTCCTTTCCACAGATACGCAGTATTTT
TRBV5-6,.,TRBJ1-3,.,CASSLWQSSGNTIYF,TGTGCCAGCAGCTTGTGGCAGAGCTCTGGAAACACCATATATTTT
TRBV5-1,many,TRBJ1-2,.,CASSPGELRGGYTF,TGCGCCAGCAGCCCCGGCGAGTTGCGAGGAGGCTACACCTTC
TRBV20-1,many,TRBJ2-5,TRBD1,CSARSPQGAVETQYF,TGCAGTGCTAGAAGTCCCCAGGGGGCGGTGGAGACCCAGTACTTC
TRBV7-2,many,TRBJ2-3,.,CASSLRHTQYF,TGTGCCAGCAGCTTGCGCCATACGCAGTATTTT
TRBV20-1,many,TRBJ2-7,.,CSARSLEGRYEQYF,TGCAGTGCTAGAAGTCTAGAGGGCCGCTACGAGCAGTACTTC
TRBV5-1,many,TRBJ2-3,.,CASSLEPADTQYF,TGCGCCAGCAGCTTGGAACCGGCAGATACGCAGTATTTT
TRBV9,few,TRBJ2-3,.,CASSVVAGNTDTQYF,TGTGCCAGCAGCGTAGTGGCAGGTAACACAGATACGCAGTATTTT
TRBV27,many,TRBJ1-4,.,CASSQPGGEKLFF,TGTGCCAGCAGTCAGCCTGGAGGTGAAAAACTGTTTTTT
TRBV18,few,TRBJ2-7,TRBD1,CASSPPGQGFVAQYF,TGTGCCAGCTCACCGCCGGGACAGGGCTTTGTAGCGCAGTACTTC
TRBV7-2,.,TRBJ2-7,.,CASSPKTGRDDQYF,TGTGCCAGCAGCCCGAAGACAGGGCGGGACGACCAGTACTTC
TRBV7-2,many,TRBJ2-3,.,CASSSGRREWYTDTQYF,TGTGCCAGCAGCTCAGGTCGCAGGGAATGGTACACAGATACGCAGTATTTT
TRBV29-1,many,TRBJ1-1,.,CSVDFRPSTEAFF,TGCAGCGTTGATTTTCGCCCGTCCACTGAAGCTTTCTTT
TRBV6-2/TRBV6-3,.,TRBJ2-1,.,CASSYSEEYNEQFF,TGTGCCAGCAGTTACTCGGAAGAGTACAATGAGCAGTTCTTC
TRBV18,many,TRBJ1-1,.,CASSPLKETEAFF,TGTGCCAGCTCACCCCTCAAAGAAACTGAAGCTTTCTTT
TRBV12-3/TRBV12-4,.,TRBJ1-1,TRBD1,CASRDRGGGTEAFF,TGTGCCAGCAGAGACAGGGGGGGGGGCACTGAAGCTTTCTTT
TRBV4-2,few,TRBJ1-2,.,CASSQATAINYGYTF,TGTGCCAGCAGCCAGGCCACCGCAATTAACTATGGCTACACCTTC
TRBV4-3,many,TRBJ2-3,.,CASSPASTDTQYF,TGCGCCAGCAGCCCCGCGAGCACAGATACGCAGTATTTT
TRBV5-1,many,TRBJ1-3,.,CASSLGGNTIYF,TGCGCCAGCAGCTTGGGTGGAAACACCATATATTTT
TRBV25-1,many,TRBJ2-7,.,CASSGIAPGRASYEQYF,TGTGCCAGCAGTGGGATTGCTCCGGGACGGGCGAGCTACGAGCAGTACTTC
TRBV20-1,few,TRBJ2-3,TRBD2,CSAPTSGRGSTDTQYF,TGCAGTGCCCCGACTAGCGGGAGGGGAAGCACAGATACGCAGTATTTT
TRBV10-2,.,TRBJ1-1,.,CASSGQANTEAFF,TGCGCCAGCAGTGGACAGGCGAACACTGAAGCTTTCTTT
TRBV10-3,many,TRBJ2-1,.,CAISETGNNEQFF,TGTGCCATCAGTGAGACAGGTAACAATGAGCAGTTCTTC
TRBV28,many,TRBJ2-5,.,CASSPLRNQETQYF,TGTGCCAGCAGTCCCCTCAGAAACCAAGAGACCCAGTACTTC
TRBV29-1,many,TRBJ1-1,.,CSVDGDTEAFF,TGCAGCGTTGATGGTGACACTGAAGCTTTCTTT
TRBV5-1,few,TRBJ1-4,TRBD1,CASSLGGGEKLFF,TGCGCCAGCAGTTTAGGGGGCGGTGAAAAACTGTTTTTT
TRBV5-1,many,TRBJ2-5,TRBD2,CASSELAGTETQYF,TGCGCCAGCAGCGAACTAGCGGGGACAGAGACCCAGTACTTC